The subject of this entry is one T cell receptor (beta chain). Antigen unknown. A much larger clone lies a single base off, so this may be a read error. The data stem from a study of CD8+CD57+ T cells in acquired aplastic anemia. As for the study in general: Sorted CD4+ and CD8+ cells yielded DNA averaging about 3.2 ug. Where healthy donors were concerned, CD4+ cells averaged approximately 9.9 million reads.

Study outcomes and limitations: Patients and controls turned out to have roughly 31 CD8+ CDR3 sequences in common.

TCR beta VDJ combinations and CDR3 sequences were profiled from genomic DNA. TCRdb re-analysed the reads in MiXCR, keeping a single row per CDR3 protein. The sample lists around 190,000 distinct CDR3 sequences, over 55% occurring once. The CDR3 has 13 residues. With 5 bases removed from V and 8 bases from J, the gap between germline ends came to 15 bases. Germline V gene sequence: CDR1 SGDLS, CDR2 YYNGEE. The clonotype was recovered from a human donor in good health. The chain recombines TRBV9 with TRBJ2-3; possibly TRBD1 for D (6 bases). Specimen: sorted CD4+, CD8+, or CD8+CD57+ T cells (not recorded which) from PBMCs. The DNA for the CDR3 is TGTGCCAGCAGTTTTAGGGGGATCCGTACGCAGTATTTT. Protein: CASSFRGIRTQYF. The complete variable domain, with remaining parts taken from reference TRBV9 and TRBJ2-3, reads DSGVTQTPKHLITATGQRVTLRCSPRSGDLSVYWYQQSLDQGLQFLIQYYNGEERAKGNILERFSAQQFPDLHSELNLSSLELGDSALYFCASSFRGIRTQYFGPGTRLTVL.